These 32 T cell receptor beta chains were sequenced from one sample in a study of tumor and adjacent non-tumor tissue in lung cancer (dated by TCRdb to the late 2010s). Bulk unsorted tissue served as the source for RNA extraction, and RNA quality was assessed using a NanoDrop ND-1000 and an Agilent 2100. For the normal lung samples, distant non-tumor tissue was collected more than 3 cm away from the tumor edge. Preparation of the library involved multiplex PCR. Instrument on record: Illumina HiSeq 2500. TCRbeta libraries were constructed through three rounds of nested PCR with primers (Table S4) according to protocols adapted from ARM-PCR. The raw public reads went through TCRdb reprocessing: fastp at Q25, MiXCR clone calling, in-frame beta chains kept. Every CDR3 protein is listed once, alongside the most common genes and DNA of its rows. The sample profile shows over 80,000 distinct CDR3 sequences; more than 75% of them were found once. The ten top clones hold about a fifth of the sample.

The sample comprised distant non-tumor lung tissue. The receptors shown here come from a woman aged 45-59 years with non-small cell lung cancer.

The CDR3 DNA reads TGCAGCGTTTTCTCGGGACTCGGTGAAAAACTGTTTTTT. Encoded protein: CSVFSGLGEKLFF. The V gene is TRBV29-1, the J gene TRBJ1-4; tentative D call: TRBD1 (5 bases). This CDR3 has 13 amino acids. Trimming left V 5 bases short and J 7 bases short, with 14 bases between. Germline V CDR1 and CDR2: SQVTM, ANQGSEA.

This clonotype was detected only once. A read error may produce the germline difference seen at one junction end. CDR3 sequence (DNA): TGTGCAAGCAGCCTGGCGGACACTGCCTACGAGCTGTACTTC. Translation: CASSLADTAYELYF. This sequence joins TRBV11-2 and TRBJ2-7; tentatively, D is TRBD1 (5 bases). The length of the CDR3 is 14 residues. Germline V CDR1 and CDR2: SGHAT, FQNNGV.

About this clonotype: One end of the junction varies from germline; a read error may be responsible. The chain has TRBV6-2 or TRBV6-3 and TRBJ2-1; 7 bases agree with TRBD2. Germline V gene lookup returns CDR1 MNHEY and CDR2 SVGEGT. The CDR3 length is 15 residues. CDR3 sequence: CVSSPELASVNEQFF. CDR3 sequence (DNA): TGTGTCAGCAGCCCCGAACTAGCGAGTGTAAATGAGCAGTTCTTC.

The rearrangement links TRBV6-4 to TRBJ2-3, with a possible D match to TRBD2 (6 bases). Germline CDR1 MRHNA, CDR2 SNTAGT. V lost 0 bases, J lost 6 bases, and 13 bases lay in between. CDR3 size: 15 residues. The CDR3 nucleotides are TGTGCCAGCAGTGACTCCACTAACGGGAGTGATACGCAGTATTTT. This encodes CASSDSTNGSDTQYF.

This clonotype came up many times. The chain is built from TRBV6-1 and TRBJ2-1; tentative D call: TRBD2 (5 bases). The CDR3 is 16 residues long. Germline V gene lookup returns CDR1 MNHNS and CDR2 SASEGT. V lost 3 bases and J 4 bases, leaving 16 bases between the germline ends. CDR3 protein: CASSDAPGGFYNEQFF. As DNA, the CDR3 is TGTGCCAGCAGTGATGCTCCGGGCGGGTTTTACAATGAGCAGTTCTTC.

About this clonotype itself: The conserved phenylalanine or tryptophan normally closing the CDR3 is absent here, so this likely arose from a read error. The chain joins TRBV12-3 or TRBV12-4 to TRBJ2-5; TRBD1 aligns across 7 bases. The CDR3 totals 15 residues. V lost 5 bases, J lost 5 bases, and 11 bases stayed unmatched. The CDR3 reads CASSESRGLGETQYL. CDR3 nucleotides: TGTGCCAGCAGTGAATCAAGGGGGCTGGGGGAGACCCAGTACCTG.

The V call is TRBV5-1, the J call TRBJ2-5; maybe TRBD2 (6 bases). Germline CDR1 SGHRS, CDR2 YFSETQ. With 1 base removed from V and 13 bases from J, the gap between germline ends came to 26 bases. This CDR3 is 16 amino acids long. CDR3: CASSLSRGSGTLVPYF. The CDR3 DNA follows: TGCGCCAGCAGCTTGAGCCGAGGTAGCGGAACCCTAGTACCGTACTTC.

This clonotype was counted between two and nine times. The J gene is TRBJ2-7, the V gene TRBV11-2; D tentatively reads TRBD1 or TRBD2 (5 bases each). The germline CDR1 and CDR2 sequences are SGHAT and FQNNGV. V was trimmed by 8 bases and J by 2 bases, leaving 19 bases between them. CDR3 size: 15 residues. The chain's CDR3 is CASRTGAGRTYEQYF. CDR3 DNA sequence: TGTGCCAGCCGAACCGGGGCAGGGCGCACCTACGAGCAGTACTTC.

The rearrangement joins TRBV6-5 to TRBJ2-1; D is undetermined. Matching the DNA end better, TRBJ2-7 makes the J call doubtful. The CDR3 has 17 residues. Germline V gives CDR1 MNHEY, CDR2 SVGAGI. This CDR3 reads CASSYSASSGEYNGQYF. CDR3 DNA sequence: TGTGCCAGCAGTTACTCGGCCTCTAGTGGCGAGTACAATGGGCAGTACTTC.

This clonotype was seen once. This clone may be a read error of a much larger clone one base away. The chain couples TRBV6-1 to TRBJ2-7, with TRBD2 matching over 7 bases. Germline V gene lookup returns CDR1 MNHNS and CDR2 SASEGT. The CDR3 sequence is 13 residues long. The V segment lost 8 bases and the J segment 4 bases; nucleotides outside the gene matches: 8. The CDR3 spells CASGAGGRYEQYF. CDR3 sequence (DNA): TGTGCCAGCGGTGCCGGGGGGAGATACGAGCAGTACTTC.

As regards this clonotype: Its ends do not fully match the called genes, so a read error is possible. This chain connects TRBV29-1 to TRBJ2-7; D might be TRBD1 (6 bases). This CDR3 is built from 18 residues. Germline values: CDR1 SQVTM, CDR2 ANQGSEA. DNA for the CDR3: TGCGGCGTCCGCCTAACCGTCCTCAGGGGCCCGCAATGGAACGAGCAGTACTTC. This gives the protein CGVRLTVLRGPQWNEQYF.

About this clonotype itself: The conserved phenylalanine or tryptophan normally closing the CDR3 is absent here, so this likely arose from a read error. This chain connects TRBV6-2 or TRBV6-3 to TRBJ2-3, with D uncertain. V lost 2 bases, J lost 2 bases, and 20 bases lay in between. The germline V gene encodes CDR1 MNHEY and CDR2 SVGEGT. The length of the CDR3 is 18 residues. The CDR3 sequence: CASSYRARQWRHTDTQYS. In DNA form, the CDR3 reads TGTGCCAGCAGTTACAGGGCGCGGCAGTGGCGCCACACAGATACGCAGTATTCT.

As to this clonotype: The junction departs from the called germline gene at one end, perhaps through a read error. The rearrangement links TRBV29-1 to TRBJ2-3; no definite D call. CDR1 SQVTM and CDR2 ANQGSEA come from the germline V gene. The CDR3 is 13 amino acids. CDR3: CSGATDAPDTRYF. DNA of the CDR3: TGCAGCGGAGCCACTGACGCCCCAGATACGCGGTATTTT.

This clonotype occurred once. This may be a read error, as it is one base from a much larger clone. This sequence joins TRBV20-1 and TRBJ2-7, with 11 bases fitting TRBD1. This CDR3 region has 14 residues. Germline V gene sequence: CDR1 DFQATT, CDR2 SNEGSKA (reference sequence). The CDR3 DNA reads as TGCAATGCCAGTCCGGGACAGGGGGCCTACGAGCAGTACTTC. Translated, it gives CNASPGQGAYEQYF.

Concerning this clonotype: At one of its ends the junction is not consistent with the germline gene, which may arise from a read error. The chain is built from TRBV24-1 and TRBJ2-1; 11 bases agree with TRBD2. The CDR3 consists of 14 residues. Germline CDR1 is KGHDR and CDR2 is SFDVKD. The chain's CDR3 is CATCDSLAGDERFF. The CDR3 bases are TGTGCCACCTGTGACTCACTAGCGGGGGATGAGCGGTTCTTC.

Of note for this clonotype: A read error may be the cause here, since a much bigger clone is one base away. The chain joins TRBV25-1 to TRBJ2-3; the D gene is possibly TRBD2 (5 bases). Germline V gene data show CDR1 as MGHDK and CDR2 as SYGVNS. The CDR3 has 13 amino acids. The CDR3 coding sequence is TGTGCCAACAGTGGGCGGGTAACAGATACGCAGTATTTT. Amino acids: CANSGRVTDTQYF.

About this clonotype: The final CDR3 position lacks the conserved phenylalanine or tryptophan, pointing to a likely read error. The limits of the CDR3 on the DNA are not certain, so only TCRdb's listed CDR3 is given. The V call is TRBV10-2, the J call TRBJ1-1. The CDR3 comprises 12 residues, both ends counted. The V gene's germline CDR1 is WSHSY and CDR2 SAAADI. CDR3 residues: CASSEVNTEASS.

Concerning this clonotype itself: The junction differs from germline at one of its ends, possibly a read error. V gene TRBV12-3 or TRBV12-4 combines with J gene TRBJ1-2, with D possibly being TRBD1 (5 bases). This CDR3 comprises 16 residues. The CDR3 loop is CARSLARGRTSYGYTF. In nucleotides, the CDR3 is TGTGCCAGGAGTTTAGCGCGGGGCAGGACTAGCTATGGCTACACCTTC.

V usage is TRBV5-5 and J usage is TRBJ2-3, with a weak D call TRBD2 (7 bases). The CDR3 length is 16 residues. Trimming left V 5 bases short and J 7 bases short, with 23 bases between. The germline gives CDR1 SGHKS, CDR2 YYEKEE (reference sequence). The CDR3 is CASSRLGAGVRHTQYF. The CDR3 region has the DNA TGTGCCAGCAGTCGATTGGGGGCGGGAGTAAGGCATACGCAGTATTTT.

A note on this clonotype: As the CDR3 is not closed by the conserved phenylalanine or tryptophan, this likely results from a read error. The J gene is TRBJ2-2, the V gene TRBV29-1, with D unresolved. Germline lookup yields CDR1 SQVTM and CDR2 ANQGSEA. The CDR3 totals 12 residues. In nucleotides, the CDR3 is TGCAGTGTTGGAGATTTCACCGGGGAGCTGTTTCTT. This gives the protein CSVGDFTGELFL.

This clonotype was recorded at least ten times. This chain links TRBV12-3 or TRBV12-4 with TRBJ2-2; D not certain. V lost 4 bases to trimming and J lost 8 bases, with 17 bases between them. The CDR3 has 15 amino acids. Written as DNA, the CDR3 is TGTGCCAGCAGTTCGCAAATACTTGGTAGGGGGGAGCTGTTTTTT. It yields the protein CASSSQILGRGELFF.

In the case of this clonotype: The junction and the germline gene differ at one end; a read error may be behind it. This chain uses TRBV10-3 with TRBJ2-4, with a weak D call TRBD1 (6 bases). The CDR3 runs to 12 residues. CDR1 ENHRY and CDR2 SYGVKD come from the germline V gene. As DNA, the CDR3 is TGTGCCATCAATGAGACAGGAAACATTCAGTACTTC. Translated, it gives CAINETGNIQYF.

Remarks on this clonotype: A much larger clone is a single base away; this may be a read error. This chain connects TRBV11-2 to TRBJ2-7, with a weak D call TRBD2 (6 bases). The CDR3 extends over 15 amino acids. Germline CDR1 reads SGHAT; CDR2 reads FQNNGV. V was pared by 1 base and J by 4 bases, with 14 bases between. This CDR3 is CASSLVVGGQYEQYF. CDR3 nucleotide sequence: TGTGCCAGCAGCTTAGTGGTGGGAGGCCAGTACGAGCAGTACTTC. Drawing the rest from reference TRBV11-2 and TRBJ2-7, the complete variable domain is EAGVAQSPRYKIIEKRQSVAFWCNPISGHATLYWYQQILGQGPKLLIQFQNNGVVDDSQLPKDRFSAERLKGVDSTLKIQPAKLEDSAVYLCASSLVVGGQYEQYFGPGTRLTVT.

V and J are TRBV29-1 and TRBJ2-1, with a possible D match to TRBD2 (6 bases). Trimming pared 8 bases from V and 7 bases from J, leaving 12 bases between. The germline V gene encodes CDR1 SQVTM and CDR2 ANQGSEA. CDR3 size: 11 residues. CDR3 region: CSIGRGNEQFF. The CDR3 bases are TGCAGCATCGGTCGGGGGAATGAGCAGTTCTTC.

The V and J genes are TRBV14 and TRBJ1-6; 7 nucleotides align to TRBD1. The CDR3 consists of 17 residues. Germline assignment: CDR1 SGHDN and CDR2 FVKESK. J lost 17 bases, V lost 0 bases, and 19 bases had no gene match. The CDR3 DNA sequence: TGTGCCAGCAGCCAAGATCCCAGGGGGTTTTTAAATTCAACCTTCCACTTT. Its protein product is CASSQDPRGFLNSTFHF.

Note on this clonotype: A read error may explain this, as a much larger clone is one base away. This rearrangement joins TRBV30 to TRBJ1-2; weak D call: TRBD1 (6 bases). This CDR3 is 13 amino acids long. From germline, CDR1 is GTSNPN and CDR2 SVGIG (reference sequence). Between the trimmed V and J ends, which lost 6 bases and 9 bases, there was a span of 20 bases. The CDR3 DNA sequence: TGTGCCTGCGACCCGGCAGGGGATAACAGCTACACCTTC. It translates to CACDPAGDNSYTF.

Comment on this clonotype: A read error may produce the germline difference seen at one junction end. The rearrangement joins TRBV11-2 to TRBJ2-7; 8 bases agree with TRBD2. The CDR3 sequence is 13 residues long. Germline V CDR1 and CDR2: SGHAT, FQNNGV. CDR3 nucleotide sequence: TGTGGCAGCAGCTTGCGGTCAGGGCGGGAGGTGGACTTC. Its translation: CGSSLRSGREVDF.

Notes on this clonotype: This may arise from a read error, as a much more abundant clone is one base away. The chain uses TRBV20-1 and TRBJ1-1; tentative D call: TRBD1 (6 bases). The CDR3 runs 13 residues. V was cut by 6 bases and J by 5 bases, with 16 bases left in between. Germline values: CDR1 DFQATT, CDR2 SNEGSKA (reference sequence). In nucleotides, the CDR3 is TGCAGTGCCGACAGGACAGTGAGGACTGAAGCTTTCTTT. Protein product: CSADRTVRTEAFF.

This clonotype was found once. Since no conserved phenylalanine or tryptophan closes the CDR3, a read error is the likely cause. The limits of the CDR3 on the DNA are not certain, so only TCRdb's listed CDR3 is given. The chain has TRBV11-2 and TRBJ2-2; the table's D gene call, TRBD2, was not cross checked with the DNA. The germline CDR1 and CDR2 sequences are SGHAT and FQNNGV. The CDR3 spans 15 amino acids, including both terminal residues. This CDR3 reads CASTLGSGKAGELVS.

Ten or more counts support this clonotype. This chain uses TRBV11-2 with TRBJ2-5, with D possibly TRBD2 on 5 matching bases. The CDR3 is 13 amino acids. The germline CDR1 and CDR2 sequences are SGHAT and FQNNGV. Deletions cut 5 bases from V and 7 bases from J, with 14 bases between. CDR3 residues: CASSLEGAGTQYF. CDR3 bases: TGTGCCAGCAGCCTTGAGGGTGCGGGGACCCAGTACTTC.

A note on this clonotype: One end of the junction is discordant with germline, which a read error may explain. V usage is TRBV28 and J usage is TRBJ1-3; TRBD1 aligns across 8 bases. Germline lookup yields CDR1 MDHEN and CDR2 SYDVKM. The CDR3 extends over 15 amino acids. As DNA, the CDR3 is TGTGCCAGCAGCTCCGGGACAGGCTTTGGATACACCATATATTTT. Translated, it gives CASSSGTGFGYTIYF.

This clonotype was counted a single time. The junction and the germline gene differ at one end; a read error may be behind it. The CDR3 reads CTSSRQWGFTF. In DNA form, the CDR3 reads TGTACCAGCAGTCGACAGTGGGGCTTCACCTTC. The chain joins TRBV28 to TRBJ1-2; D is possibly TRBD1 (5 bases). The CDR3 is 11 amino acids. Germline lookup yields CDR1 MDHEN and CDR2 SYDVKM.